One and the same sample provided the 23 T cell receptor beta chains below, sequenced in a study of blood T cell repertoires in COVID-19. Profiling relied on immunoSEQ multiplex PCR, and the TCRdb table lists in-frame clones only, not all of them. Of 210,000 or so clones listed, around 86% are singletons. Sequenced material: peripheral blood. The receptors derive from a man aged 45 to 65 with acute or convalescent COVID-19.

CDR3 loop: CASSQDTGTVGMNTEAFF. DNA for the CDR3: TGCGCCAGCAGCCAAGATACCGGGACAGTTGGCATGAACACTGAAGCTTTCTTT. The chain is built from TRBV4-1 and TRBJ1-1, with 7 positions matching TRBD1. CDR3 length: 18 residues. The germline V gene has CDR1 MGHRA and CDR2 YSYEKL. The ends lost 0 bases at V and 0 bases at J; junction bases unmatched: 10.

This sequence joins TRBV3-1 (or the pseudogene TRBV3-2) and TRBJ1-6, with D possibly matching TRBD1 (5 bases). The CDR3 is 18 amino acids. Trimming took 9 bases from V and 5 from J, leaving 26 bases between them. The germline CDR1 and CDR2 sequences are LGHDT and YNNKEL (reference sequence). The CDR3 sequence is CASQSYRSSTGDNSPLHF. CDR3 in DNA: TGTGCCAGTCAATCCTACCGTTCCTCCACAGGAGATAATTCACCCCTCCACTTT.

This chain joins TRBV3-1 (or the pseudogene TRBV3-2) and TRBJ1-1; a weak D match, TRBD1 (6 bases). Germline CDR1 LGHDT, CDR2 YNNKEL (reference sequence). The V and J ends lost 6 bases and 0 bases respectively, with 11 bases between them. This CDR3 is built from 14 residues. This chain's CDR3 is CASSLGGLNTEAFF. In DNA, the CDR3 is TGTGCCAGCAGTTTAGGGGGATTGAACACTGAAGCTTTCTTT.

V gene TRBV6-5 combines with J gene TRBJ1-6, with D maybe TRBD1 (5 bases). The CDR3 sequence is 15 residues long. V dropped 0 bases and J dropped 8 bases, with 11 bases sitting between them. CDR1 and CDR2 (germline): MNHEY, SVGAGI. The CDR3 nucleotides read TGTGCCAGCAGTTACTCGCCCTTAGGGGATTCACCCCTCCACTTT. It codes for CASSYSPLGDSPLHF.

The chain joins TRBV4-1 to TRBJ2-1; 9 bases fit TRBD2. The CDR3 length is 14 residues. The junction had 2 bases not matched to a gene; V was cut back by 6 bases and J by 2 bases. CDR1 MGHRA and CDR2 YSYEKL come from the germline V gene. In nucleotides, the CDR3 is TGCGCCAGCAGTCCTAGCGGGGCCTACAATGAGCAGTTCTTC. It encodes CASSPSGAYNEQFF.

This CDR3 reads CASRVTQATEAFF. The CDR3 DNA is TGTGCCAGCAGAGTCACCCAGGCCACTGAAGCTTTCTTT. This chain joins TRBV6-5 and TRBJ1-1, with D unresolved. V was shortened by 6 bases and J by 4 bases, with 12 bases between the two germline ends. This CDR3 comprises 13 residues. Germline V gene lookup returns CDR1 MNHEY and CDR2 SVGAGI.

This clone was recorded a few times. J is TRBJ2-2 and V is TRBV30, with D possibly TRBD1 on 5 matching bases. Trimming stripped 1 base from V and 7 bases from J, with 13 bases between. This CDR3 contains 14 residues. In germline, CDR1 is GTSNPN, CDR2 SVGIG (reference sequence). DNA of the CDR3: TGTGCCTGGAGTGAGAACCCAGGGATCGGGGAGCTGTTTTTT. It encodes CAWSENPGIGELFF.

The chain links TRBV11-2 to TRBJ1-1, with D maybe TRBD1 (6 bases). Germline V gene sequence: CDR1 SGHAT, CDR2 FQNNGV. This CDR3 comprises 13 residues. Trimming pared 5 bases from V and 8 bases from J, leaving 15 bases between. CDR3 DNA: TGTGCCAGCAGCCTGACAGGTCCTAGAGAAGCTTTCTTT. Translating it yields CASSLTGPREAFF.

This rearrangement joins TRBV19 to TRBJ2-4; 8 nucleotides agree with TRBD1. This CDR3 contains 17 residues. Germline assignment: CDR1 LNHDA and CDR2 SQIVND (reference sequence). Trimming at V came to 4 bases and at J to 0 bases, leaving 8 bases not matched to a gene. CDR3 DNA: TGTGCCAGTAGTACGGAGCAGGGGGCCCTAGCCAAAAACATTCAGTACTTC. Its protein product is CASSTEQGALAKNIQYF.

The CDR3 protein is CASSQGTGRVHEQYF. The DNA for the CDR3 is TGTGCCAGCAGTCAGGGGACAGGGAGAGTTCACGAGCAGTACTTC. V and J are TRBV2 and TRBJ2-7; 9 bases map to TRBD1. Germline CDR1 reads SNHLY; CDR2 reads FYNNEI. V dropped 5 bases and J dropped 5; count of bases not matched to a gene: 10. The CDR3 sequence is 15 residues long.

J is TRBJ1-2 and V is TRBV5-4; the D is unclear. Germline CDR1 is SGHNT and CDR2 is YYREEE (reference sequence). The germline V and J ends were trimmed by 1 base and 10 bases, with 20 bases remaining between them. There are 15 residues in the CDR3. CDR3 loop: CASSLPPGVQANYTF. As DNA, the CDR3 is TGTGCCAGCAGCTTGCCCCCCGGGGTCCAGGCAAACTACACCTTC.

The rearrangement joins TRBV30 to TRBJ1-1; the match to TRBD1 covers 7 bases. Germline V gene data show CDR1 as GTSNPN and CDR2 as SVGIG (reference sequence). The V gene end was trimmed by 8 bases and the J gene end by 6 bases; junction bases not matched to a gene: 12. CDR3 length equals 13 residues. CDR3 sequence reads: CATHRDSQAEAFF. The CDR3 nucleotides read TGTGCCACCCACCGGGACAGCCAAGCTGAAGCTTTCTTT.

Only one count was recorded for this clone. The CDR3 here is CASSLQGWSGYTF. In DNA form, the CDR3 reads TGTGCCAGCAGCCTCCAGGGTTGGAGTGGCTACACCTTC. This sequence joins TRBV12-3 or TRBV12-4 and TRBJ1-2; perhaps TRBD1 as D (5 bases). The germline V and J ends were trimmed by 6 bases and 7 bases, with 15 bases remaining between them. The CDR3 contains 13 residues.

The J gene is TRBJ2-1, the V gene TRBV10-2; tentatively, D is TRBD2 (7 bases). CDR1 and CDR2 from the germline V gene are WSHSY and SAAADI. With 2 bases removed from V and 8 bases from J, the gap between germline ends came to 13 bases. The CDR3 consists of 14 residues. Here the CDR3 reads CASSEGRGIDEQFF. CDR3 sequence (DNA): TGCGCCAGCAGTGAGGGGAGGGGGATCGATGAGCAGTTCTTC.

This chain uses TRBV19 with TRBJ1-5; TRBD1 is a possible D gene (6 bases). The CDR3 is made up of 16 amino acids. V lost 6 bases and J 0 bases, leaving 15 bases between the germline ends. CDR1 and CDR2 (germline): LNHDA, SQIVND (reference sequence). The CDR3 DNA is TGTGCCAGTAGCCTAGGACAGACTTATAGCAATCAGCCCCAGCATTTT. This sequence encodes CASSLGQTYSNQPQHF.

The gene calls are TRBV7-9 and TRBJ1-2, with D perhaps TRBD1 (5 bases). CDR1 and CDR2 from the germline V gene are SEHNR and FQNEAQ (reference sequence). V lost 3 bases to trimming and J lost 3 bases, with 11 bases between them. CDR3 length: 14 amino acids. Here the CDR3 DNA reads TGTGCCAGCAGCTTGACGGACAAGTACTATGGCTACACCTTC. Translating it yields CASSLTDKYYGYTF.

The rearrangement links TRBV28 to TRBJ1-1; 10 nucleotides agree with TRBD1. V lost 6 bases and J lost 5; bases outside the gene matches: 3. Germline V gene sequence: CDR1 MDHEN, CDR2 SYDVKM. CDR3 length: 13 residues. As DNA, the CDR3 is TGTGCCAGCAGCCCGGGACAGGGGACTGAAGCTTTCTTT. Translation: CASSPGQGTEAFF.

This clone came up a few times. The rearrangement links TRBV6-5 to TRBJ1-1; 7 bases match TRBD1. With V trimmed by 6 bases and J by 6 bases, 7 bases remained unmatched. Germline-derived CDR1 and CDR2 are MNHEY and SVGAGI. This CDR3 is 13 amino acids long. The CDR3, as DNA: TGTGCCAGCAGGCCCAGGGGGGCCGCTGAAGCTTTCTTT. Encoded protein: CASRPRGAAEAFF.

A word on this clone: Additional DNA sequences in this sample encode the identical CDR3. The chain carries TRBV18 and TRBJ1-1; 8 nucleotides agree with TRBD1. From germline, CDR1 is KGHSH and CDR2 LQKENI. This CDR3 region has 16 residues. The V segment lost 3 bases and the J segment 1 base; nucleotides outside the gene matches: 7. CDR3 nucleotides: TGTGCCAGCTCACCTCTCCGGGACAGGAAGAACACTGAAGCTTTCTTT. Translating gives CASSPLRDRKNTEAFF. Together with reference TRBV18 and TRBJ1-1, the CDR3 gives the full variable domain: NAGVMQNPRHLVRRRGQEARLRCSPMKGHSHVYWYRQLPEEGLKFMVYLQKENIIDESGMPKERFSAEFPKEGPSILRIQQVVRGDSAAYFCASSPLRDRKNTEAFFGQGTRLTVV.

V is TRBV15 and J is TRBJ1-2; tentative D call: TRBD1 (6 bases). The CDR3 covers 16 residues. Germline CDR1 LNHNV, CDR2 YYDKDF (reference sequence). V dropped 0 bases and J dropped 7 bases, with 18 bases sitting between them. The CDR3 loop reads CATSREYREMVGGYTF. CDR3 nucleotide sequence: TGTGCCACCAGCAGAGAGTACAGGGAGATGGTTGGTGGCTACACCTTC. The entire variable domain, with the rest obtained from reference TRBV15 and TRBJ1-2, is as follows: DAMVIQNPRYQVTQFGKPVTLSCSQTLNHNVMYWYQQKSSQAPKLLFHYYDKDFNNEADTPDNFQSRRPNTSFCFLDIRSPGLGDTAMYLCATSREYREMVGGYTFGSGTRLTVV.

This chain links TRBV18 with TRBJ2-7; D is perhaps TRBD1 (6 bases). V dropped 2 bases and J dropped 2 bases, with 10 bases sitting between them. This CDR3 contains 14 residues. CDR1 and CDR2 from the germline V gene are KGHSH and LQKENI. The CDR3 nucleotides are TGTGCCAGCTCACCAGAGACAGGAACCTACGAGCAGTACTTC. Its translation is CASSPETGTYEQYF. The complete variable domain, with remaining parts taken from reference TRBV18 and TRBJ2-7, reads NAGVMQNPRHLVRRRGQEARLRCSPMKGHSHVYWYRQLPEEGLKFMVYLQKENIIDESGMPKERFSAEFPKEGPSILRIQQVVRGDSAAYFCASSPETGTYEQYFGPGTRLTVT.

The chain recombines TRBV19 with TRBJ1-4; D is uncertain. This CDR3 has 11 amino acids. Trimming removed 3 bases from V and 8 bases from J, with 4 bases in between. The germline gives CDR1 LNHDA, CDR2 SQIVND (reference sequence). CDR3 residues: CASSIYEKLFF. Here the CDR3 DNA reads TGTGCCAGTAGTATCTACGAAAAACTGTTTTTT.

The V and J genes are TRBV7-9 and TRBJ1-1; D remains ambiguous. Germline-derived CDR1 and CDR2 are SEHNR and FQNEAQ (reference sequence). V was shortened by 1 base and J by 5 bases, with 14 bases between the two germline ends. CDR3 length: 15 amino acids. CDR3 DNA: TGTGCCAGCAGCTTAGGCGGTAGACTTGGGACTGAAGCTTTCTTT. It encodes CASSLGGRLGTEAFF.